This T cell receptor beta chain was sequenced in a study of identical twins. Findings of the study overall: Beta out-of-frame twin sharing showed a weaker excess. Within cord blood, abundant beta clonotypes carried fewer insertions, but memory repertoires showed no such trend.

Ten or more counts support this clonotype. The antigen remains undetermined. TCRdb analysed the 5' RACE reads with MiXCR anew, one entry per CDR3 protein. The table lists about 100,000 distinct CDR3 sequences, 5.9% of them singletons. CDR3 size: 8 residues. The germline V gene has CDR1 LNHNV and CDR2 YYDKDF (reference sequence). The receptor comes from a woman between 45 and 60 years old in good health. The J gene is TRBJ1-5, the V gene TRBV15; unclear D gene. Sequencing was done on a sample of memory T cells sorted from blood. Written as DNA, the CDR3 is TGTAGCAATCAGCCCCAGCATTTT. Translated: CSNQPQHF. The full variable domain, completed using reference TRBV15 and TRBJ1-5, is DAMVIQNPRYQVTQFGKPVTLSCSQTLNHNVMYWYQQKSSQAPKLLFHYYDKDFNNEADTPDNFQSRRPNTSFCFLDIRSPGLGDTAMYLCSNQPQHFGDGTRLSIL.